What follows describes a single T cell receptor beta chain. Antigen specificity is unknown. This sample stems from a study of cytomegalovirus exposure and HLA in healthy donors. Study-level points and caveats: The study labeled roughly 160 TCR beta chains cytomegalovirus-associated. Analyses of presence and absence presupposed an approximately uniform sequencing depth across donors. Based on reports, TCR beta sequences accurately predicted HLA-A and HLA-B alleles for most subjects.

In the PCR, 60 Vbeta and 13 Jbeta primers were used. The table came from immunoSEQ multiplex PCR; TCRdb's copy has only in-frame clones and leaves some out. In the table there are about 110,000 clones, approximately 83% of which are singletons. V gave up 0 bases and J gave up 3 bases, with 19 bases separating them. The CDR3 consists of 18 residues. Germline CDR1 is MGHRA and CDR2 is YSYEKL. The source is a man aged 40-55 years in good health and CMV-seronegative. The sample consisted of PBMCs. This chain connects TRBV4-1 to TRBJ2-3; TRBD2 is a possible D gene (6 bases). The CDR3 DNA reads TGCGCCAGCAGCCAAGACCCGGCGGGGCCAGGTAGTACAGATACGCAGTATTTT. Encoded protein: CASSQDPAGPGSTDTQYF.